This T cell receptor beta chain was sequenced during a study of post-analysis software for immune sequencing data. CDR1 is SGHRS, CDR2 YFSETQ, per germline. This CDR3 comprises 14 residues. The V end was cut by 4 bases, the J end by 6 bases, with 15 bases between. The study, taken as a whole, reports: Five or six TRBV segments, TRBV5-6, TRBV5-1 and TRBV20-1 among them, were found more frequent in patients than controls.

This clonotype was counted at least ten times. Antigen unknown. Carried by the TCR beta cDNA libraries were unique molecular identifiers. TCRdb analysed the PCR reads with MiXCR anew, one entry per CDR3 protein. The top ten clones hold approximately 1.6% of a sample with approximately 180,000 distinct CDR3 sequences, roughly 30% of them seen once. This receptor was taken from a girl aged 10 to 17 with multiple sclerosis. Sequencing input: blood. This rearrangement joins TRBV5-1 to TRBJ2-3; D is unclear. The CDR3: CASSEPPRADTQYF. The CDR3, as DNA: TGCGCCAGCAGCGAGCCTCCCCGGGCGGATACGCAGTATTTT.